A selection of T cell receptor beta chains follows, all from one sample in a study of blood T cell repertoires in COVID-19. Profiling relied on immunoSEQ multiplex PCR, and the TCRdb table lists in-frame clones only, not all of them. Here the sample spans about 220,000 clones, approximately 90% being singletons. Material: PBMCs or T cells enriched from blood (not recorded which). Receptor source: a woman aged 30 to 39 with acute COVID-19. Both conserved end residues are part of each CDR3. D genes are given only for firm matches. A clone size is listed for some rows: how often the clone was seen (once, few, many), or a class if it is expanded.

CDR3 length: 17
J gene: TRBJ2-2
clone size: .
D gene: TRBD2
V gene: TRBV12-5
CDR3 DNA: TGTGCTAGTGCCCCTGGCGGGCGGGGGGGTGGCGGCGGGGAGCTGTTTTTT
CDR3 protein: CASAPGGRGGGGGELFF

CDR3 length: 13
J gene: TRBJ1-5
clone size: few
D gene: .
V gene: TRBV7-2
CDR3 DNA: TGTGCCAGCAGCTCCCTCAGGGAACAGCCCCAGCATTTT
CDR3 protein: CASSSLREQPQHF

CDR3 length: 17
J gene: TRBJ2-1
clone size: .
D gene: TRBD2
V gene: TRBV10-1
CDR3 DNA: TGCGCCAGCAGTGACCGTATAGCGGGGGGGTCATACAATGAGCAGTTCTTC
CDR3 protein: CASSDRIAGGSYNEQFF

CDR3 length: 14
J gene: TRBJ2-1
clone size: .
D gene: TRBD1
V gene: TRBV5-1
CDR3 DNA: TGCGCCAGCAGGCACACAGGGGACGCTTATGAGCAGTTCTTC
CDR3 protein: CASRHTGDAYEQFF

CDR3 length: 13
J gene: TRBJ2-6
clone size: .
D gene: .
V gene: TRBV12-3/TRBV12-4
CDR3 DNA: TGTGCCAGCAGTCCTTCGGGGGCCAACGTCCTGACTTTC
CDR3 protein: CASSPSGANVLTF

CDR3 length: 15
J gene: TRBJ2-3
clone size: .
D gene: TRBD2
V gene: TRBV9
CDR3 DNA: TGTGCCAGCAGCGTAGATGCGGGGGGCCTTGATACGCAGTATTTT
CDR3 protein: CASSVDAGGLDTQYF

CDR3 length: 15
J gene: TRBJ1-4
clone size: few
D gene: TRBD1
V gene: TRBV3-1/TRBV3-2
CDR3 DNA: TGTGCCAGCAGCCTAACCGGGACAGGGTACGAAAAACTGTTTTTT
CDR3 protein: CASSLTGTGYEKLFF

CDR3 length: 15
J gene: TRBJ1-4
clone size: once
D gene: .
V gene: TRBV9
CDR3 DNA: TGTGCCAGCAGCGTAGAGGACAGTCCTAATGAAAAACTGTTTTTT
CDR3 protein: CASSVEDSPNEKLFF

CDR3 length: 13
J gene: TRBJ1-2
clone size: .
D gene: .
V gene: TRBV24-1
CDR3 DNA: TGTGCCACCAGGGGGGCCGGGGACTATGGCTACACCTTC
CDR3 protein: CATRGAGDYGYTF

CDR3 length: 14
J gene: TRBJ1-1
clone size: .
D gene: .
V gene: TRBV3-1/TRBV3-2
CDR3 DNA: TGTGCCAGCAGCCGGAGGGATTGGGGCACTGAAGCTTTCTTT
CDR3 protein: CASSRRDWGTEAFF

CDR3 length: 14
J gene: TRBJ1-1
clone size: .
D gene: TRBD1
V gene: TRBV4-3
CDR3 DNA: TGCGCCAGCAGCCATATAGGGGGCGGCACTGAAGCTTTCTTT
CDR3 protein: CASSHIGGGTEAFF

CDR3 length: 16
J gene: TRBJ1-1
clone size: .
D gene: .
V gene: TRBV25-1
CDR3 DNA: TGTGCCAGCAGTGATTCACGGGGGGGGGCGAACACTGAAGCTTTCTTT
CDR3 protein: CASSDSRGGANTEAFF

CDR3 length: 15
J gene: TRBJ2-1
clone size: .
D gene: .
V gene: TRBV5-1
CDR3 DNA: TGCGCCAGCTTTGTCGCCGCCAGCTCCTACAATGAGCAGTTCTTC
CDR3 protein: CASFVAASSYNEQFF

CDR3 length: 13
J gene: TRBJ1-1
clone size: .
D gene: .
V gene: TRBV7-8
CDR3 DNA: TGTGCCAGCAGCTTACTTGGGGGCCCTGAAGCTTTCTTT
CDR3 protein: CASSLLGGPEAFF

CDR3 length: 13
J gene: TRBJ2-7
clone size: few
D gene: .
V gene: TRBV30
CDR3 DNA: TGTGCCTGGAGTGTAGAGAGCTCCTACGAGCAGTACTTC
CDR3 protein: CAWSVESSYEQYF

CDR3 length: 14
J gene: TRBJ1-1
clone size: once
D gene: TRBD1
V gene: TRBV5-5
CDR3 DNA: TGTGCCAGCAGCTTTGACAGGGGGGACACTGAAGCTTTCTTT
CDR3 protein: CASSFDRGDTEAFF

CDR3 length: 14
J gene: TRBJ2-2
clone size: once
D gene: .
V gene: TRBV10-2
CDR3 DNA: TGCGCCAGCAGTGAGGGCGGGTTCAGCGGGGAGCTGTTTTTT
CDR3 protein: CASSEGGFSGELFF

CDR3 length: 15
J gene: TRBJ1-4
clone size: .
D gene: TRBD1
V gene: TRBV4-1
CDR3 DNA: TGCGCCAGCAGCCAAATACAGGGGGGTTTCGAAAAACTGTTTTTT
CDR3 protein: CASSQIQGGFEKLFF

CDR3 length: 15
J gene: TRBJ1-1
clone size: .
D gene: .
V gene: TRBV19
CDR3 DNA: TGTGCCAGTAGTACCCCAGTGGGGGGGAACACTGAAGCTTTCTTT
CDR3 protein: CASSTPVGGNTEAFF

CDR3 length: 17
J gene: TRBJ2-3
clone size: once
D gene: .
V gene: TRBV14
CDR3 DNA: TGTGCCAGCAGCCAAGAACTACAGGGTTCCTGGACAGATACGCAGTATTTT
CDR3 protein: CASSQELQGSWTDTQYF

CDR3 length: 14
J gene: TRBJ2-2
clone size: .
D gene: .
V gene: TRBV5-1
CDR3 DNA: TGCGCCAGCAGCCAGACAGCTAACACCGGGGAGCTGTTTTTT
CDR3 protein: CASSQTANTGELFF

CDR3 length: 15
J gene: TRBJ1-4
clone size: .
D gene: .
V gene: TRBV12-1
CDR3 DNA: TGTGCCAGCAGCTCCGAATGGGTAGGGGAAGAAAAACTGTTTTTT
CDR3 protein: CASSSEWVGEEKLFF